This T cell receptor beta chain was captured in a study of cytomegalovirus exposure and HLA in healthy donors. Findings of the study overall: Reportedly, fewer N-insertions than the roughly 700-donor mean appeared in an Asian-associated ancestry cluster in a later analysis. Researchers reported that a few CMV-associated chains were confirmed in vitro as CMV antigen-specific.

The CDR3 is 15 residues long. Between the trimmed V and J ends, which lost 3 bases and 6 bases, there was a span of 15 bases. Per germline, CDR1 MNHNS and CDR2 SASEGT. PCR employed 60 Vbeta and 13 Jbeta primers. Original processing notes: Later analysis identified approximately 80 million unique TCR beta chains, about 11 million shared. Assay used: immunoSEQ multiplex PCR; TCRdb lists only in-frame clones, some missing. V, J and clone size are those of that table, while D and trimming were read from the DNA. The profile shows around 140,000 clones, around 72% of them singletons. Turning to this clone: Antigen: not known.

Sequenced sample: PBMCs. The rearrangement uses TRBV6-1 and TRBJ1-5; D is perhaps TRBD1 (5 bases). The sequence was collected from a woman younger than 30 in good health and CMV-seronegative. This CDR3 is CASSDRGGIIQPQHF. The CDR3 nucleotides read TGTGCCAGCAGTGATAGGGGAGGCATCATTCAGCCCCAGCATTTT.